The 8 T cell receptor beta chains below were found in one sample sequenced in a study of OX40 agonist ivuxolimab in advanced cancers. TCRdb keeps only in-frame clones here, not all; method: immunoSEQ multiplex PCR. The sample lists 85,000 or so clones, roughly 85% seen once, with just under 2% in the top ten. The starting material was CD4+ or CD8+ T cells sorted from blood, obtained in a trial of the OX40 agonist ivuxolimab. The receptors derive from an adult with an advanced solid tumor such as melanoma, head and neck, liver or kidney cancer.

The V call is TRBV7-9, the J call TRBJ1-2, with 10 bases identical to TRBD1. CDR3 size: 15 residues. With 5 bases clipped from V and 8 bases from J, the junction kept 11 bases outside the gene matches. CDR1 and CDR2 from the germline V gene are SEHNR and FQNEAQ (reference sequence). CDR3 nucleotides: TGTGCCAGCAGCCGCCAACGACAGGGGGCCTTGGGCTACACCTTC. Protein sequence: CASSRQRQGALGYTF.

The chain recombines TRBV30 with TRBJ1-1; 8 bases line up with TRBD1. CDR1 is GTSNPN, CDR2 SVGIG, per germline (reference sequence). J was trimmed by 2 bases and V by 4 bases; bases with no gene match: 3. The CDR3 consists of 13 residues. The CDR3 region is CAWTGGYNTEAFF. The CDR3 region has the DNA TGTGCCTGGACAGGGGGCTATAACACTGAAGCTTTCTTT.

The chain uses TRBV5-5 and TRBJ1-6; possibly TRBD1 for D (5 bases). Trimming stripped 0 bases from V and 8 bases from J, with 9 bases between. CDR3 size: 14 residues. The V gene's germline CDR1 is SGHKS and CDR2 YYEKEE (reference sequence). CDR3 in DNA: TGTGCCAGCAGCTTGGACAGGTCTTATTCACCCCTCCACTTT. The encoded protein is CASSLDRSYSPLHF. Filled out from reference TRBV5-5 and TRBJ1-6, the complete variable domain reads DAGVTQSPTHLIKTRGQQVTLRCSPISGHKSVSWYQQVLGQGPQFIFQYYEKEERGRGNFPDRFSARQFPNYSSELNVNALLLGDSALYLCASSLDRSYSPLHFGNGTRLTVT.

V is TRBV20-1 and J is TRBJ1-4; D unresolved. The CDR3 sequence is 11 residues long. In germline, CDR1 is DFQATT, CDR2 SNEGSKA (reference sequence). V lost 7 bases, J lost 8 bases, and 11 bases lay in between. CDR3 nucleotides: TGCAGTGTACAGCTCTCCGAAAAACTGTTTTTT. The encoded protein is CSVQLSEKLFF.

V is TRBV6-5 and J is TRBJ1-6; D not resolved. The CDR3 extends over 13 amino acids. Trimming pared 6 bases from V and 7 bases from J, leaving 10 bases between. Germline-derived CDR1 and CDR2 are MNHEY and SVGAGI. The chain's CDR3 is CASRFTWNSPLHF. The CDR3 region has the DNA TGTGCCAGCAGATTCACCTGGAATTCACCCCTCCACTTT.

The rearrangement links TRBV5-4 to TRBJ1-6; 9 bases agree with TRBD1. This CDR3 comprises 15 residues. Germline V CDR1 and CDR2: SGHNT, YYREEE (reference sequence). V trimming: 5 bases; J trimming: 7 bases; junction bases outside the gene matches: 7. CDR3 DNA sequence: TGTGCCAGCAGAAGGACAGGGGTTTGGAATTCACCCCTCCACTTT. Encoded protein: CASRRTGVWNSPLHF. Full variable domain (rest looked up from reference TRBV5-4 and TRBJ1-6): ETGVTQSPTHLIKTRGQQVTLRCSSQSGHNTVSWYQQALGQGPQFIFQYYREEENGRGNFPPRFSGLQFPNYSSELNVNALELDDSALYLCASRRTGVWNSPLHFGNGTRLTVT.

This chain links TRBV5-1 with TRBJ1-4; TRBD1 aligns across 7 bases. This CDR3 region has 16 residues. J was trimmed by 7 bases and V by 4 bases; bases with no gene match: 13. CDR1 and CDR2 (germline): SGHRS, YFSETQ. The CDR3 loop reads CASSARTTGISEKLFF. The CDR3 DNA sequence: TGCGCCAGCAGCGCACGAACGACAGGGATAAGTGAAAAACTGTTTTTT.

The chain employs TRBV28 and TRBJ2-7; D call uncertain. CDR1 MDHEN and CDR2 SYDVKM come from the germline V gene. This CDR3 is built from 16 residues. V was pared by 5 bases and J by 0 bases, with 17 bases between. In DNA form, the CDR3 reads TGTGCCAGCAGTCCACTCGGTTGGCTGTCCTCCTACGAGCAGTACTTC. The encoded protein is CASSPLGWLSSYEQYF.